The 30 T cell receptor beta chains given below trace back to one sample, sequenced in a study of blood T cell repertoires in COVID-19. The method was immunoSEQ multiplex PCR; TCRdb's version includes in-frame clones alone and lacks a portion of them. Seen here are a few hundred thousand clones, around nine tenths observed once, and the top ten hold about a tenth. Sequencing input: PBMCs or T cells enriched from blood (not recorded which). The receptors were gathered from a woman aged 45 to 65 who had recovered from COVID-19.

The chain employs TRBV6-5 and TRBJ2-3; maybe TRBD2 (6 bases). This CDR3 region has 16 residues. Per germline, CDR1 MNHEY and CDR2 SVGAGI. Trimming removed 0 bases from V and 2 bases from J, with 12 bases in between. CDR3 region: CASSYSIAGLTDTQYF. As DNA, the CDR3 is TGTGCCAGCAGTTACTCGATTGCGGGGCTCACAGATACGCAGTATTTT.

V gene TRBV2 combines with J gene TRBJ1-6; no clear D. CDR3 size: 14 residues. Germline V lookup: CDR1 SNHLY, CDR2 FYNNEI. Trimming cost V 8 bases and J 13 bases, with 21 bases left between them. Here the CDR3 reads CASDPGLVGSPLHF. Written as DNA, the CDR3 is TGTGCCAGCGACCCAGGACTTGTTGGGTCCCCCCTCCACTTT.

V and J are TRBV18 and TRBJ1-6, with no clear D. The germline gives CDR1 KGHSH, CDR2 LQKENI. Between the trimmed V and J ends, which lost 2 bases and 7 bases, there was a span of 9 bases. This CDR3 spans 14 amino acids. CDR3 sequence reads: CASSPNYLNSPLHF. The CDR3 DNA is TGTGCCAGCTCACCAAATTATCTGAATTCACCCCTCCACTTT.

The J gene is TRBJ1-6, the V gene TRBV7-6; D is undetermined. Germline CDR1 reads SGHVS; CDR2 reads FNYEAQ. The CDR3 loop spans 15 amino acids. V gave up 5 bases and J gave up 0 bases, with 8 bases separating them. Here the CDR3 reads CASSPTSSYNSPLHF. The CDR3 DNA reads TGTGCCAGCAGCCCCACGAGCTCCTATAATTCACCCCTCCACTTT.

Note on this clone: Other DNA sequences in the sample encode the same CDR3. The DNA of the CDR3 is TGTGCCAGCTCGCCGGGACAGGGTCGGTACGAGCAGTACTTC. Amino acids: CASSPGQGRYEQYF. The chain employs TRBV18 and TRBJ2-7; 9 bases agree with TRBD1. CDR3 size: 14 residues. Germline assignment: CDR1 KGHSH and CDR2 LQKENI. J gave up 4 bases and V 6 bases, and 7 bases lay outside the gene matches.

The V and J genes are TRBV5-6 and TRBJ1-1; 9 bases fit TRBD1. With 4 bases clipped from V and 5 bases from J, the junction kept 12 bases outside the gene matches. The germline V gene encodes CDR1 SGHDT and CDR2 YYEEEE. The CDR3 is made up of 16 amino acids. The CDR3 DNA is TGTGCCAGCAGCCCTACGATCAGGGACAGGGAGACTGAAGCTTTCTTT. Its translation is CASSPTIRDRETEAFF.

This clone was found a few times. The chain has TRBV4-1 and TRBJ1-2, with 9 bases aligning to TRBD1. J lost 5 bases, V lost 3 bases, and 7 bases had no gene match. The CDR3 runs 15 residues. Germline values: CDR1 MGHRA, CDR2 YSYEKL. As DNA, the CDR3 is TGCGCCAGCAGCCACCCAGGACAGGGGTATTATGGCTACACCTTC. Protein sequence: CASSHPGQGYYGYTF.

The rearrangement joins TRBV5-1 to TRBJ2-3, with TRBD2 matching over 8 bases. The trim removed 5 bases at V and 0 bases at J, leaving 2 bases unmatched. The CDR3 is 14 residues long. Germline CDR1 reads SGHRS; CDR2 reads YFSETQ. The CDR3 region is CASSSGISTDTQYF. The CDR3 nucleotides read TGCGCCAGCAGTAGCGGGATTAGCACAGATACGCAGTATTTT.

This clone was seen only a few times. The chain recombines TRBV2 with TRBJ1-1; tentative D call: TRBD1 (5 bases). The V end lost 7 bases, the J end lost 6 bases, and 18 bases lay between the germline ends. This CDR3 contains 14 residues. Looked up from germline, CDR1 is SNHLY and CDR2 is FYNNEI. The CDR3 DNA reads as TGTGCCAGCACCCGGGGGGGGATCGGCTCTGAAGCTTTCTTT. Translation gives CASTRGGIGSEAFF. The full variable domain, its missing parts supplied by reference TRBV2 and TRBJ1-1, is EPEVTQTPSHQVTQMGQEVILRCVPISNHLYFYWYRQILGQKVEFLVSFYNNEISEKSEIFDDQFSVERPDGSNFTLKIRSTKLEDSAMYFCASTRGGIGSEAFFGQGTRLTVV.

V is TRBV3-1 (or the pseudogene TRBV3-2) and J is TRBJ1-6; tentatively, D is TRBD1 (5 bases). Per germline, CDR1 LGHDT and CDR2 YNNKEL (reference sequence). V shed 3 bases and J shed 10 bases, with 7 bases lying between them. The CDR3 is made up of 12 amino acids. In DNA, the CDR3 is TGTGCCAGCAGCCAGGGGCGGTCACCCCTCCACTTT. The encoded protein is CASSQGRSPLHF.

The CDR3 nucleotides are TGTGCCAGCAGCCCAGCCCCGGGGGGTAACGGTGAAGCTTTCTTT. It is translated as CASSPAPGGNGEAFF. The chain has TRBV7-2 and TRBJ1-1, with D maybe TRBD1 (5 bases). The germline V and J ends were trimmed by 5 bases and 7 bases, with 20 bases remaining between them. The CDR3 consists of 15 residues. Germline V CDR1 and CDR2: SGHTA, FQGNSA.

The chain's CDR3 is CASSPQRGGHYGYTF. In DNA form, the CDR3 reads TGTGCCAGCAGCCCCCAAAGGGGAGGGCACTATGGCTACACCTTC. V and J are TRBV3-1 (or the pseudogene TRBV3-2) and TRBJ1-2, with D tentatively TRBD1 (5 bases). The CDR3 is 15 residues long. The V end lost 4 bases, the J end lost 3 bases, and 15 bases lay between the germline ends. Germline lookup yields CDR1 LGHDT and CDR2 YNNKEL (reference sequence).

The chain uses TRBV12-3 or TRBV12-4 and TRBJ2-2, with TRBD1 matching over 8 bases. V lost 6 bases to trimming and J lost 7 bases; unmatched junction nucleotides: 1. The CDR3 runs 12 residues. CDR3 sequence reads: CASRTGVGELFF. The CDR3 DNA is TGTGCCAGCAGGACAGGGGTCGGGGAGCTGTTTTTT.

The gene calls are TRBV5-1 and TRBJ2-7, with D perhaps TRBD1 (6 bases). V dropped 4 bases and J dropped 6 bases, with 14 bases sitting between them. This CDR3 is built from 13 residues. CDR1 and CDR2 from the germline V gene are SGHRS and YFSETQ. This CDR3 is CASSPGAPLEQYF. CDR3 nucleotides: TGCGCCAGCAGCCCAGGGGCCCCCCTCGAGCAGTACTTC. The full variable domain, completed using reference TRBV5-1 and TRBJ2-7, is KAGVTQTPRYLIKTRGQQVTLSCSPISGHRSVSWYQQTPGQGLQFLFEYFSETQRNKGNFPGRFSGRQFSNSRSEMNVSTLELGDSALYLCASSPGAPLEQYFGPGTRLTVT.

This clone was counted once. V is TRBV13 and J is TRBJ2-7; 12 positions match TRBD2. This CDR3 is built from 14 residues. The ends lost 5 bases at V and 7 bases at J; junction bases unmatched: 6. CDR1 is PRHDT, CDR2 FYEKMQ, per germline (reference sequence). CDR3 protein: CASSHGLAGNEQYF. The CDR3 nucleotides read TGTGCCAGCAGCCACGGACTAGCGGGGAATGAGCAGTACTTC.

The chain has TRBV11-3 and TRBJ1-1; D is undetermined. CDR3 length: 13 amino acids. CDR1 is SGHNT and CDR2 is YENEEA in the germline V gene. V was shortened by 3 bases and J by 7 bases, with 12 bases between the two germline ends. The CDR3 loop is CASSFSESSEAFF. In DNA form, the CDR3 reads TGTGCCAGCAGCTTTAGTGAATCTAGTGAAGCTTTCTTT.

The CDR3 loop reads CASSPSGAANTGELFF. In nucleotides, the CDR3 is TGTGCCAGCAGCCCGAGCGGGGCAGCGAACACCGGGGAGCTGTTTTTT. The chain combines TRBV9 with TRBJ2-2, with 7 positions matching TRBD2. The CDR3 runs 16 residues. V lost 4 bases, J lost 0 bases, and 6 bases stayed unmatched. From germline, CDR1 is SGDLS and CDR2 YYNGEE. Using reference TRBV9 and TRBJ2-2 for the parts outside the CDR3, the full variable domain is DSGVTQTPKHLITATGQRVTLRCSPRSGDLSVYWYQQSLDQGLQFLIQYYNGEERAKGNILERFSAQQFPDLHSELNLSSLELGDSALYFCASSPSGAANTGELFFGEGSRLTVL.

This CDR3 is CASSEEGTWNEKLFF. Written as DNA, the CDR3 is TGTGCCAGCAGTGAAGAGGGGACATGGAATGAAAAACTGTTTTTT. The chain has TRBV2 and TRBJ1-4; tentative D call: TRBD1 (6 bases). Trimming left V 1 base short and J 5 bases short, with 11 bases between. The CDR3 contains 15 residues. Germline V gene data show CDR1 as SNHLY and CDR2 as FYNNEI.

This clone was recorded only once. CDR3 sequence (DNA): TGTGCCAGCAGCCACGGGGATCGGGACATAAATCCGTACTTC. As protein: CASSHGDRDINPYF. This chain links TRBV7-2 with TRBJ2-7; tentative D call: TRBD1 (6 bases). The CDR3 is 14 residues long. Germline V lookup: CDR1 SGHTA, CDR2 FQGNSA. V lost 5 bases to trimming and J lost 12 bases, with 23 bases between them.

V and J are TRBV7-2 and TRBJ2-1, with 7 bases lining up with TRBD1. Germline V lookup: CDR1 SGHTA, CDR2 FQGNSA. The CDR3 contains 18 residues. Trimming cost V 4 bases and J 11 bases; bases outside gene matches: 23. The CDR3 DNA reads TGTGCCAGCAGCTCGATCGCCTTTTCCGGGACAGTGACTCAAAAGCAGTTCTTC. Translating it yields CASSSIAFSGTVTQKQFF.

The CDR3 bases are TGTGCCAGCAGCAAGGGACAGGCGACCAATTCACCCCTCCACTTT. Translating it yields CASSKGQATNSPLHF. The chain links TRBV3-1 (or the pseudogene TRBV3-2) to TRBJ1-6; 8 bases line up with TRBD1. There are 15 residues in the CDR3. Germline-derived CDR1 and CDR2 are LGHDT and YNNKEL (reference sequence). The ends lost 5 bases at V and 7 bases at J; junction bases unmatched: 7.

This sequence joins TRBV3-1 (or the pseudogene TRBV3-2) and TRBJ1-1; D is possibly TRBD1 (5 bases). The CDR3 is made up of 13 amino acids. The germline V gene encodes CDR1 LGHDT and CDR2 YNNKEL (reference sequence). Trimming removed 4 bases at V and 6 bases at J, with 12 bases between. CDR3 protein: CASSPTGVPEAFF. DNA for the CDR3: TGTGCCAGCAGCCCTACAGGCGTACCTGAAGCTTTCTTT.

The CDR3 DNA follows: TGTGCCAGCAGCGTCGACAGGCGAGTCAGAGAGACCCAGTACTTC. Translation gives CASSVDRRVRETQYF. The chain uses TRBV7-9 and TRBJ2-5; TRBD1 might be the D (6 bases). Germline values: CDR1 SEHNR, CDR2 FQNEAQ (reference sequence). V dropped 5 bases and J dropped 4 bases, with 17 bases sitting between them. CDR3 size: 15 residues.

This sequence joins TRBV15 and TRBJ1-2; TRBD1 matches at 11 bases. CDR3 length: 14 residues. Germline lookup yields CDR1 LNHNV and CDR2 YYDKDF (reference sequence). V was clipped by 5 bases and J by 4 bases; unmatched bases: 3. The CDR3 nucleotides are TGTGCCACCAGCGGGGGACAGGGGGTCTATGGCTACACCTTC. Translating gives CATSGGQGVYGYTF.

The chain links TRBV5-1 to TRBJ1-2; TRBD1 is a possible D gene (5 bases). The ends were cut back, 6 bases at V and 0 bases at J, with 15 bases in the middle. This CDR3 is built from 15 residues. Germline lookup yields CDR1 SGHRS and CDR2 YFSETQ. As DNA, the CDR3 is TGCGCCAGCAAACCAGGGTATTATTCTAACTATGGCTACACCTTC. Translating gives CASKPGYYSNYGYTF.

The genes are TRBV30 and TRBJ2-7; 8 bases map to TRBD2. The length of the CDR3 is 15 residues. V trimming: 0 bases; J trimming: 6 bases; junction bases outside the gene matches: 10. Per the germline V gene, CDR1 is GTSNPN and CDR2 is SVGIG (reference sequence). This CDR3 is CAWSVLGRGGPEQYF. The CDR3 DNA follows: TGTGCCTGGAGTGTACTCGGACGGGGGGGCCCCGAGCAGTACTTC.

This chain connects TRBV11-2 to TRBJ2-7, with a weak D call TRBD2 (6 bases). Germline CDR1 is SGHAT and CDR2 is FQNNGV. With 2 bases removed from V and 0 bases from J, the gap between germline ends came to 14 bases. This CDR3 is built from 16 residues. CDR3 DNA: TGTGCCAGCAGCTTATCGTCCGGGGGTAGCTCCTACGAGCAGTACTTC. It encodes CASSLSSGGSSYEQYF.

This clone was recorded once. The chain joins TRBV7-9 to TRBJ1-3, with 9 bases lining up with TRBD1. The J segment lost 2 bases and the V segment lost 6 bases, leaving 5 bases of the junction unmatched. CDR1 is SEHNR, CDR2 FQNEAQ, per germline (reference sequence). This CDR3 region has 15 residues. CDR3 sequence (DNA): TGTGCCAGCAGTCCGGGACAGGGAGCTGGAAACACCATATATTTT. It codes for CASSPGQGAGNTIYF. The complete variable domain, with remaining parts taken from reference TRBV7-9 and TRBJ1-3, reads DTGVSQNPRHKITKRGQNVTFRCDPISEHNRLYWYRQTLGQGPEFLTYFQNEAQLEKSRLLSDRFSAERPKGSFSTLEIQRTEQGDSAMYLCASSPGQGAGNTIYFGEGSWLTVV.

This chain joins TRBV9 and TRBJ2-5; TRBD1 matches at 7 bases. Germline CDR1 is SGDLS and CDR2 is YYNGEE. The ends lost 0 bases at V and 6 bases at J; junction bases unmatched: 5. This CDR3 has 14 residues. The CDR3 DNA reads TGTGCCAGCAGCGTAGATCCAGGGGGTAAGACCCAGTACTTC. Amino acid sequence: CASSVDPGGKTQYF.

The J gene is TRBJ1-6, the V gene TRBV2, with D possibly matching TRBD1 (6 bases). The germline CDR1 and CDR2 sequences are SNHLY and FYNNEI. Trimming shortened V by 7 bases and J by 0 bases, and 13 bases separated the two germline ends. The CDR3 loop spans 16 amino acids. CDR3 coding DNA: TGTGCCAGCATTAGACAGGACAGCTCCTATAATTCACCCCTCCACTTT. Translation: CASIRQDSSYNSPLHF.